This entry concerns a single T cell receptor (beta chain). Its antigen is not identified. Over a period of around six days at 37 degrees C, the mixed lymphocyte reaction cells were cocultured. These data belong to a study of siplizumab effects on memory and regulatory T cells. TCRdb keeps only in-frame clones here, not all; method: immunoSEQ multiplex PCR. Of about 9,900 clones in the sample, approximately 40% were seen once. The source of this sequence is a human donor in good health; the cells came from an allogeneic mixed lymphocyte reaction. The sample comprised CFSE-low (dividing) CD4+ T cells sorted from an allogeneic mixed lymphocyte reaction.

CDR3: CAIGGSSYNEQFF. Here the CDR3 DNA reads TGTGCCATCGGAGGGAGCTCCTACAATGAGCAGTTCTTC. This chain joins TRBV15 and TRBJ2-1; possible D gene TRBD2, 6 bases. Germline V gene lookup returns CDR1 LNHNV and CDR2 YYDKDF (reference sequence). Between the trimmed V and J ends, which lost 10 bases and 0 bases, there was a span of 10 bases. CDR3 size: 13 residues.